The 19 T cell receptor beta chains reported below all come from one sample, sequenced in a study of CD8 T cells in ankylosing spondylitis. Study-level results: A TCR beta motif of about 8 highly homologous variants seemed to mark ankylosing spondylitis blood.

TCRdb independently ran MiXCR on the 5' RACE reads; one entry per CDR3 protein. The sample shows roughly 90,000 distinct CDR3 sequences, roughly 8.5% of them seen only once. Which antigens these TCRs recognize remains unknown. The sequenced sample consisted of blood, either unsorted or a sorted T cell fraction (not recorded which). Source of these receptors: a male donor with ankylosing spondylitis.

The chain carries TRBV5-6 and TRBJ1-5; D might be TRBD1 (6 bases). Per germline, CDR1 SGHDT and CDR2 YYEEEE. There are 14 residues in the CDR3. V was pared by 2 bases and J by 5 bases, with 11 bases between. The CDR3 reads CASSLGGPHQPQHF. In DNA, the CDR3 is TGTGCCAGCAGCTTAGGGGGGCCCCATCAGCCCCAGCATTTT.

This chain links TRBV6-1 with TRBJ1-2; D gene ambiguous. V was shortened by 0 bases and J by 4 bases, with 12 bases between the two germline ends. Germline V gene data show CDR1 as MNHNS and CDR2 as SASEGT. The CDR3 extends over 15 amino acids. CDR3 protein: CASSEALNTIYGYTF. In DNA form, the CDR3 reads TGTGCCAGCAGTGAAGCGCTTAACACGATCTATGGCTACACCTTC.

This clonotype was observed at least ten times. This chain uses TRBV2 with TRBJ2-1, with 7 bases aligning to TRBD2. Germline V CDR1 and CDR2: SNHLY, FYNNEI. The CDR3 is made up of 17 amino acids. The V gene end was trimmed by 1 base and the J gene end by 4 bases; junction bases not matched to a gene: 10. CDR3 protein: CASSEVGASGEYNEQFF. CDR3 bases: TGTGCCAGCAGTGAAGTTGGGGCTAGCGGAGAATACAATGAGCAGTTCTTC.

The table lists this clonotype with many counts. The chain couples TRBV2 to TRBJ2-4, with 10 nucleotides matching TRBD2. This CDR3 has 16 amino acids. The germline V gene has CDR1 SNHLY and CDR2 FYNNEI. Trimming at V came to 8 bases and at J to 0 bases, leaving 7 bases not matched to a gene. The DNA for the CDR3 is TGTGCCAGCGCAACCGGGACTAGCGCAGCCAAAAACATTCAGTACTTC. Residues: CASATGTSAAKNIQYF.

This clonotype was seen many times. The V call is TRBV24-1, the J call TRBJ2-1; TRBD1 aligns across 9 bases. V was pared by 7 bases and J by 7 bases, with 10 bases of the junction left unmatched. Germline assignment: CDR1 KGHDR and CDR2 SFDVKD. CDR3 size: 15 residues. The DNA of the CDR3 is TGTGCCACCAGCTTGACAGGGGGTACCCAGAATGAGCAGTTCTTC. Amino acids: CATSLTGGTQNEQFF.

The chain uses TRBV27 and TRBJ2-1, with 12 positions matching TRBD2. CDR1 MNHEY and CDR2 SMNVEV come from the germline V gene (reference sequence). The ends lost 5 bases at V and 7 bases at J; junction bases unmatched: 6. This CDR3 spans 15 amino acids. The DNA of the CDR3 is TGTGCCAGCAGTCCGACTAGCGGGAGAATAAATGAGCAGTTCTTC. Its protein is CASSPTSGRINEQFF.

V gene TRBV27 combines with J gene TRBJ1-5; possible D gene TRBD1, 5 bases. V lost 3 bases to trimming and J lost 6 bases, with 12 bases between them. The CDR3 has 14 residues. In germline, CDR1 is MNHEY, CDR2 SMNVEV (reference sequence). The DNA for the CDR3 is TGTGCCAGCAGTTTTTTCAGGGTCGGTCAGCCCCAGCATTTT. Protein product: CASSFFRVGQPQHF.

CDR3 in amino acids: CASSSLDSPYEKLFF. The CDR3 DNA is TGTGCCAGCAGCTCCCTTGACAGTCCTTATGAAAAACTGTTTTTT. The J gene is TRBJ1-4, the V gene TRBV7-9; the D gene is possibly TRBD1 (5 bases). This CDR3 region has 15 residues. From germline, CDR1 is SEHNR and CDR2 FQNEAQ (reference sequence). The V gene lost 4 bases and the J gene lost 6 bases, with 15 bases spanning the gap.

There are many counts of this clonotype. The chain employs TRBV6-2 or TRBV6-3 and TRBJ2-7; D may be TRBD2 (6 bases). Germline values: CDR1 MNHEY, CDR2 SVGEGT. CDR3 length: 13 residues. Trimming cost V 2 bases and J 3 bases, with 8 bases left between them. This chain's CDR3 is CASSYTAGYEQYV. As DNA, the CDR3 is TGTGCCAGCAGTTACACAGCGGGCTACGAGCAGTACGTC.

At least ten counts were recorded for this clonotype. The chain couples TRBV7-9 to TRBJ2-7, with a possible D match to TRBD1 (6 bases). V was trimmed by 6 bases and J by 3 bases, leaving 12 bases between them. Germline loops: CDR1 SEHNR, CDR2 FQNEAQ (reference sequence). This CDR3 has 13 amino acids. As DNA, the CDR3 is TGTGCCAGCAGTTATGGGACACTCTACGAGCAGTACTTC. Its translation is CASSYGTLYEQYF.

The rearrangement joins TRBV11-2 to TRBJ2-7; 9 nucleotides agree with TRBD2. V lost 1 base, J lost 0 bases, and 10 bases stayed unmatched. From germline, CDR1 is SGHAT and CDR2 FQNNGV. This CDR3 contains 18 residues. The CDR3 nucleotides are TGTGCCAGCAGCTTAGGCCCCCATTGGCGGGAGGGCTCCTACGAGCAGTACGTC. Its translation: CASSLGPHWREGSYEQYV.

The sample holds many counts of this clonotype. The chain joins TRBV20-1 to TRBJ2-1; 8 nucleotides match TRBD2. Trimming cost V 5 bases and J 4 bases; bases outside gene matches: 7. Germline lookup yields CDR1 DFQATT and CDR2 SNEGSKA (reference sequence). The CDR3 is 14 residues long. CDR3 residues: CSAGTSGAYNEQFF. The CDR3 coding sequence is TGCAGTGCTGGTACTAGCGGAGCATACAATGAGCAGTTCTTC.

The chain is built from TRBV3-1 and TRBJ2-7; 12 bases match TRBD2. The germline V gene has CDR1 LGHDT and CDR2 YNNKEL (reference sequence). V dropped 2 bases and J dropped 2; count of bases not matched to a gene: 1. The CDR3 runs to 15 residues. CDR3 sequence: CASSQLAGGAYEQYV. As DNA, the CDR3 is TGTGCCAGCAGCCAACTAGCGGGGGGGGCCTACGAGCAGTACGTC.

In its sample, this clonotype was seen many times. This chain connects TRBV12-3 or TRBV12-4 to TRBJ2-7; D could derive from TRBD1 or TRBD2 (6 bases each). This CDR3 region has 13 residues. With 6 bases removed from V and 5 bases from J, the gap between germline ends came to 14 bases. CDR3 DNA sequence: TGTGCCAGCAGCCTCGAAGGGGGGAACGAGCAGTACTTC. Encoded protein: CASSLEGGNEQYF.

This clonotype was detected a few times. J is TRBJ2-3 and V is TRBV6-2 or TRBV6-3, with 16 bases lining up with TRBD2. The junction had 12 bases not matched to a gene; V was cut back by 5 bases and J by 1 base. The germline CDR1 and CDR2 sequences are MNHEY and SVGEGT. CDR3 length: 20 amino acids. The DNA for the CDR3 is TGTGCCAGCAGTCCCTCGGGACTAGCGGGAGGGCCTGGTGGCACAGATACGCAGTATTTT. Protein sequence: CASSPSGLAGGPGGTDTQYF.

Comments on this clonotype: Mismatch with germline at one junction end may stem from a read error. The chain has TRBV5-5 and TRBJ1-1; D not resolved. This CDR3 is 10 amino acids long. CDR1 and CDR2 (germline): SGHKS, YYEKEE (reference sequence). CDR3 DNA: TGTGCCAGCAGCTTGACCCCAGTCTTTTTT. Encoded protein: CASSLTPVFF. Together with reference TRBV5-5 and TRBJ1-1, the CDR3 gives the full variable domain: DAGVTQSPTHLIKTRGQQVTLRCSPISGHKSVSWYQQVLGQGPQFIFQYYEKEERGRGNFPDRFSARQFPNYSSELNVNALLLGDSALYLCASSLTPVFFGQGTRLTVV.

This clonotype was observed at least ten times. The chain couples TRBV12-3 or TRBV12-4 to TRBJ1-2; D possibly corresponds to TRBD1 (6 bases). Trimming removed 5 bases from V and 8 bases from J, with 12 bases in between. The CDR3 has 12 residues. This chain's CDR3 is CASSVDRKGYTF. CDR3 DNA sequence: TGTGCCAGCAGTGTGGACAGAAAGGGCTACACCTTC.

The V gene is TRBV3-1, the J gene TRBJ2-6; 9 bases agree with TRBD1. Per germline, CDR1 LGHDT and CDR2 YNNKEL (reference sequence). After removal of 0 bases from V and 0 bases from J, the junction contained 15 bases not matched to a gene. The CDR3 sequence is 22 residues long. The CDR3 spells CASSQDHGALTGGASGANVLTF. CDR3 in DNA: TGTGCCAGCAGCCAAGATCATGGGGCCTTAACAGGGGGCGCCTCTGGGGCCAACGTCCTGACTTTC.

V gene TRBV7-8 combines with J gene TRBJ2-7, with no clear D. This CDR3 is built from 14 residues. The germline V gene encodes CDR1 SGHVS and CDR2 FQNEAQ. Trimming cost V 5 bases and J 1 base, with 12 bases left between them. CDR3 in DNA: TGTGCCAGCAGCCTATTTGACAAGTCCTACGAGCAGTACTTC. This translates into CASSLFDKSYEQYF.